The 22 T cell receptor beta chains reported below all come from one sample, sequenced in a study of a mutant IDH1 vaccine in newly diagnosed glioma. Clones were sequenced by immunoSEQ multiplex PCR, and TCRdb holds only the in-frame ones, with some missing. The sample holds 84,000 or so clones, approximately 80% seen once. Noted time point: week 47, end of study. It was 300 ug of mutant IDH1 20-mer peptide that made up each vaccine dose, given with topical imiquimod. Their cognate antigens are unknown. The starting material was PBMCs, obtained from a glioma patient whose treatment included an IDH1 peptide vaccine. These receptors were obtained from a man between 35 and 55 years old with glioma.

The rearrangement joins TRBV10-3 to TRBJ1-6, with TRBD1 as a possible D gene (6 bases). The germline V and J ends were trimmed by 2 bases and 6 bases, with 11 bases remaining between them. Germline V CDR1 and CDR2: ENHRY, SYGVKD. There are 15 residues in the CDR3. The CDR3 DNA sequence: TGTGCCATCAGTGAGGCAGGGGTTCCTAATTCACCCCTCCACTTT. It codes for CAISEAGVPNSPLHF.

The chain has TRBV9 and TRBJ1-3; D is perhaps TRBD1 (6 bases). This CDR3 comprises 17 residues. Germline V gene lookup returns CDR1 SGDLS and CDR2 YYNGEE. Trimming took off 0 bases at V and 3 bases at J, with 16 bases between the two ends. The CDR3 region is CASSVAPGGAHGNTIYF. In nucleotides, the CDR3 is TGTGCCAGCAGCGTAGCTCCGGGGGGCGCACATGGAAACACCATATATTTT.

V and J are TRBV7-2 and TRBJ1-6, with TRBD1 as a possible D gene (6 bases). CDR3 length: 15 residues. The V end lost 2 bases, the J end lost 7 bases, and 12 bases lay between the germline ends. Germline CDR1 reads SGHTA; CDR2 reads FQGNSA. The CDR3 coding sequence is TGTGCCAGCAGCTTAAGGGGACATCAAAATTCACCCCTCCACTTT. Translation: CASSLRGHQNSPLHF.

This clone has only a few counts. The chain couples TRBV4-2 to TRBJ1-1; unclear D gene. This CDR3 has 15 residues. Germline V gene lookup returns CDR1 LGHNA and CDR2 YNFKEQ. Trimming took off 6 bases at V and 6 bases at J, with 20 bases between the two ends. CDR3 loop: CASRQIHGISSEAFF. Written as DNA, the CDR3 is TGTGCCAGCAGACAGATCCACGGGATTTCGTCTGAAGCTTTCTTT.

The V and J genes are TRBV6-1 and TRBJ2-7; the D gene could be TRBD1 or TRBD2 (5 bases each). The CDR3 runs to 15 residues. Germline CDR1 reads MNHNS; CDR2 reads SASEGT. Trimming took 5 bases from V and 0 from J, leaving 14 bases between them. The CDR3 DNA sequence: TGTGCCAGCAGTTTTGGGACCGCGAGCTCCTACGAGCAGTACTTC. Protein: CASSFGTASSYEQYF.

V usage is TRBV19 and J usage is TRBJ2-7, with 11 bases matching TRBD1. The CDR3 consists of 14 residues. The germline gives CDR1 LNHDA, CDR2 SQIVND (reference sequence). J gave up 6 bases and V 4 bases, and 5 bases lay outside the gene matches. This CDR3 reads CASSKPGQGGEQYF. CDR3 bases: TGTGCCAGTAGTAAACCGGGACAGGGGGGCGAGCAGTACTTC.

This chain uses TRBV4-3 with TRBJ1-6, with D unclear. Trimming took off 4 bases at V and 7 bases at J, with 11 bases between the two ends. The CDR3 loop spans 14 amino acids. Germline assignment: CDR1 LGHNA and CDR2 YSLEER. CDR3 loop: CASSPGLNNSPLHF. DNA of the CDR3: TGCGCCAGCAGCCCCGGACTAAACAATTCACCCCTCCACTTT.

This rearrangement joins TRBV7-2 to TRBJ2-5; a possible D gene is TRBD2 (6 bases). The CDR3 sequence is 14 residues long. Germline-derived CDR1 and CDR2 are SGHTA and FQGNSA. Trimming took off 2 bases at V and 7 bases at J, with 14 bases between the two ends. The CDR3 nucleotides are TGTGCCAGCAGCTTAAGGGCTAGCGTTGGGACCCAGTACTTC. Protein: CASSLRASVGTQYF.

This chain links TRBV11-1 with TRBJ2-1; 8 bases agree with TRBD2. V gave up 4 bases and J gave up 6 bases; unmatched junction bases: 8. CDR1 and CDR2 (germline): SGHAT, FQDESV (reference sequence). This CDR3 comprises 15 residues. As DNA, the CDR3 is TGTGCCAGCAGCTCGGGACTAGATGGGGGCAATGAGCAGTTCTTC. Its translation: CASSSGLDGGNEQFF.

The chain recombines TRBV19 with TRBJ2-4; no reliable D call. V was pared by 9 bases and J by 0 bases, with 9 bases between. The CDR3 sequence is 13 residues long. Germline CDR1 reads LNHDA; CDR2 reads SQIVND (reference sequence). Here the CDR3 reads CARKGLAKNIQYF. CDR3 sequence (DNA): TGTGCCAGAAAGGGATTAGCCAAAAACATTCAGTACTTC.

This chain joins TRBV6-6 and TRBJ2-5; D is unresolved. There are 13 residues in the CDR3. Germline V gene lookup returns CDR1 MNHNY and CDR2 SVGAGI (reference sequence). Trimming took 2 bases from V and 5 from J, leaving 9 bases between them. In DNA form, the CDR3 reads TGTGCCAGCAGTTACGTGGGCTGGGAGACCCAGTACTTC. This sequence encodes CASSYVGWETQYF.

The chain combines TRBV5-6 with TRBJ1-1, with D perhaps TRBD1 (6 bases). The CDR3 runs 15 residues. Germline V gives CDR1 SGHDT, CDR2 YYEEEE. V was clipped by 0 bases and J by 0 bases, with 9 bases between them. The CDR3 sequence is CASSLAGTLNTEAFF. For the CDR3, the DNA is TGTGCCAGCAGCTTGGCCGGGACATTGAACACTGAAGCTTTCTTT.

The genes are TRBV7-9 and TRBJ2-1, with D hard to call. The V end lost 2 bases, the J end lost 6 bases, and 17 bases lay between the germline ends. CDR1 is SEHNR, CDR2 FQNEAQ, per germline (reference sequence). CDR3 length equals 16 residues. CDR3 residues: CASSLTPPPLRNEQFF. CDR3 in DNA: TGTGCCAGCAGCTTAACGCCGCCGCCCCTCCGCAATGAGCAGTTCTTC.

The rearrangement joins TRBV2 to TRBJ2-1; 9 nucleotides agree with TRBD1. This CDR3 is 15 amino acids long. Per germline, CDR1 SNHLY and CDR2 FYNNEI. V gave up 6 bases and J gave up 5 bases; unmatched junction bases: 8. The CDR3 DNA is TGTGCCAGCAGGGTACAGGGGGCGCCCAACAATGAGCAGTTCTTC. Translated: CASRVQGAPNNEQFF. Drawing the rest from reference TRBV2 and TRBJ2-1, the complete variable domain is EPEVTQTPSHQVTQMGQEVILRCVPISNHLYFYWYRQILGQKVEFLVSFYNNEISEKSEIFDDQFSVERPDGSNFTLKIRSTKLEDSAMYFCASRVQGAPNNEQFFGPGTRLTVL.

The CDR3, as DNA: TGTGCCAGCAGCTTGATCCTCAGAGGTAACACTGAAGCTTTCTTT. Translated: CASSLILRGNTEAFF. The gene calls are TRBV7-8 and TRBJ1-1, with D uncertain. V was shortened by 3 bases and J by 2 bases, with 13 bases between the two germline ends. This CDR3 is 15 amino acids long. CDR1 and CDR2 from the germline V gene are SGHVS and FQNEAQ.

The DNA of the CDR3 is TGTGCCAGCAGAAGCAGGTGGGGGGGCTACACCTTC. Protein sequence: CASRSRWGGYTF. V usage is TRBV6-5 and J usage is TRBJ1-2, with D possibly matching TRBD1 (5 bases). V was shortened by 6 bases and J by 8 bases, with 13 bases between the two germline ends. The CDR3 has 12 amino acids. Per germline, CDR1 MNHEY and CDR2 SVGAGI.

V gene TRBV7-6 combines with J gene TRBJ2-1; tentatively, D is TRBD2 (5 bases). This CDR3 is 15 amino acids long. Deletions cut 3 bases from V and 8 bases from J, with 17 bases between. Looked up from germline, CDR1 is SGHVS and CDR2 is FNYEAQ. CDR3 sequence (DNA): TGTGCCAGCAGCTTGAGGCCCGGCTTCGGGGATGAGCAGTTCTTC. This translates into CASSLRPGFGDEQFF.

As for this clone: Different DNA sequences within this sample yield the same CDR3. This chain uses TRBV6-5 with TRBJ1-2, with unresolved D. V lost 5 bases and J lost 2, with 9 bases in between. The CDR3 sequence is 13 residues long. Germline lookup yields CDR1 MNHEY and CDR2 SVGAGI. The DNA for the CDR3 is TGTGCCAGCAGTCCGACTGGGAACTATGGCTACACCTTC. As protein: CASSPTGNYGYTF.

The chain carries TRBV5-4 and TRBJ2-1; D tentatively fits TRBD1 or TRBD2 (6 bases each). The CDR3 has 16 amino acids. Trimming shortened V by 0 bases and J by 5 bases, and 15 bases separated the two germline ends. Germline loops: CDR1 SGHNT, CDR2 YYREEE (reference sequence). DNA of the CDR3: TGTGCCAGCAGCTTGGCGGGGGCGGGCATAAACAATGAGCAGTTCTTC. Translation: CASSLAGAGINNEQFF.

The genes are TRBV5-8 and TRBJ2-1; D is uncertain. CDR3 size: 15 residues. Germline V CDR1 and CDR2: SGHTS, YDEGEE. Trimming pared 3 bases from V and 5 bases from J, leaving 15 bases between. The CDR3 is CASSSILEADNEQFF. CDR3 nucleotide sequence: TGTGCCAGCAGCTCTATTCTAGAGGCTGACAATGAGCAGTTCTTC.

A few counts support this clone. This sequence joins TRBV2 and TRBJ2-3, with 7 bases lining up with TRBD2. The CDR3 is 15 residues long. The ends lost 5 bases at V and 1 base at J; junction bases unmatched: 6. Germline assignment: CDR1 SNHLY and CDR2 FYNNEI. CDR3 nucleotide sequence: TGTGCCAGCAGTACTCTAGCGGCGGGCACAGATACGCAGTATTTT. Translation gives CASSTLAAGTDTQYF.

DNA of the CDR3: TGTGCCATCAGTGAGTCCCCTTCAGATACGCAGTATTTT. It encodes CAISESPSDTQYF. The V gene is TRBV10-3, the J gene TRBJ2-3; unclear D gene. Per the germline V gene, CDR1 is ENHRY and CDR2 is SYGVKD. The length of the CDR3 is 13 residues. The V end was cut by 0 bases, the J end by 4 bases, with 5 bases between.